This TCR beta chain appears in the sequencing data of a study of tumor and adjacent non-tumor tissue in lung cancer. Study at large: Histology: 12 adenocarcinoma, a couple of squamous cell carcinoma, 1 small cell lung cancer.

This sample's RNA came from whole unsorted tissue. More than 3 cm separated this lung sample from the edge of the tumor. Between August and November 2014, newly diagnosed, chemotherapy-naive lung cancer patients underwent thoracic surgery in China. Three rounds of nested PCR, following a modified ARM-PCR protocol, produced the TCRbeta library. TCRdb re-analysed the multiplex PCR reads in MiXCR, keeping a single row per CDR3 protein. The sample consists of tens of thousands of distinct CDR3 sequences, 76% of them appearing once. Study-level results: Tumor repertoires had a smaller top 100 clone share than normal lung. Tumor tissue had significantly higher TCR diversity than normal lung.

The CDR3 extends over 13 amino acids. Concerning this clonotype: Antigen unknown. Lacking the conserved final phenylalanine or tryptophan, this CDR3 likely reflects a read error.

Specimen: distant non-tumor lung tissue. This TCR was sampled from a man aged 70-80 years with non-small cell lung cancer. The V and J genes are TRBV12-3 or TRBV12-4 and TRBJ1-2, with 8 bases fitting TRBD1. CDR3 region: CASSRTGSYGYTY. In nucleotides, the CDR3 is TGTGCTAGCAGTCGGACAGGGAGCTATGGCTACACCTAC.